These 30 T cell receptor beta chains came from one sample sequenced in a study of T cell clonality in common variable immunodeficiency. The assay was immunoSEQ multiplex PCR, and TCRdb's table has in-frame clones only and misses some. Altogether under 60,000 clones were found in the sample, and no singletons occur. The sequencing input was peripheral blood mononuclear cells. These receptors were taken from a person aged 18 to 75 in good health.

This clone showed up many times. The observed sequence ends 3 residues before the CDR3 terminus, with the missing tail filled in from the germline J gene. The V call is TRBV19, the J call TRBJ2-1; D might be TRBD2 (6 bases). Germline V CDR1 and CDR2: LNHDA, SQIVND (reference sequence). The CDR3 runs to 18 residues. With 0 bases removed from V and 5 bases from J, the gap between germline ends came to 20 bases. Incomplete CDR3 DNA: TGTGCCAGTAGTATAGATTCCACGCTCCCGGGACTTCACAATGAG. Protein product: CASSIDSTLPGLHNE. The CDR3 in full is CASSIDSTLPGLHNEQFF.

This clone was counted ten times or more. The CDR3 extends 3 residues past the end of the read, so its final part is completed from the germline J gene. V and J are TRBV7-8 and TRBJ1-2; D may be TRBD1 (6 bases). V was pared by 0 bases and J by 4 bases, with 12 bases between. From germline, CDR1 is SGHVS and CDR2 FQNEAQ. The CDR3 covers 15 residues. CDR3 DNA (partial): TGTGCCAGCAGCTTAGCGGACAGACAAGTCTATGGC. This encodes CASSLADRQVYG. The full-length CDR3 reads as CASSLADRQVYGYTF.

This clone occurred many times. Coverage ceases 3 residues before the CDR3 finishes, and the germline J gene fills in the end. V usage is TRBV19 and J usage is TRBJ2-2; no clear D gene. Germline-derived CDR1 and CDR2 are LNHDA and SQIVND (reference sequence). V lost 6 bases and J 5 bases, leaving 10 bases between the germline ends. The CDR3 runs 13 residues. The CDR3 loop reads CASSIVGTGELFF. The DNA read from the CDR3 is TGTGCCAGTAGCATCGTAGGGACCGGGGAG.

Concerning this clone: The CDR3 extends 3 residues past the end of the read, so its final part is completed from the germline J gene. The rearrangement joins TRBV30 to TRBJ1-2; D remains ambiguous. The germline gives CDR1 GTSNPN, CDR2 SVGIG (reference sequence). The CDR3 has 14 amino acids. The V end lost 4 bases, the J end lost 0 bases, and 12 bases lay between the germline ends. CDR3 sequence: CAWTAEIANYGYTF. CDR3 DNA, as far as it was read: TGTGCCTGGACTGCGGAGATAGCTAACTATGGC.

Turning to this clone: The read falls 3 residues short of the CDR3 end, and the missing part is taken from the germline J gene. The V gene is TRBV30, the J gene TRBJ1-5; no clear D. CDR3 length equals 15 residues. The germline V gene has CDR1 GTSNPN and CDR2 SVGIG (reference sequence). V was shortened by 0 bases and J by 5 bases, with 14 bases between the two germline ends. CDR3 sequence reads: CAWSVRGRPHQPQHF. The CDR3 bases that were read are TGTGCCTGGAGTGTAAGAGGGCGACCCCATCAGCCC.

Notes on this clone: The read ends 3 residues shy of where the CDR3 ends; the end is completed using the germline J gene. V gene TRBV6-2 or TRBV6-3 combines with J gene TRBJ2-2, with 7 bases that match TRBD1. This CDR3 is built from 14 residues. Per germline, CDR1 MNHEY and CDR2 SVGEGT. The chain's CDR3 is CASRYRGLDEKLFF. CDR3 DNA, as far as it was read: TGTGCCAGCAGGTACAGGGGCTTGGATGAAAAG.

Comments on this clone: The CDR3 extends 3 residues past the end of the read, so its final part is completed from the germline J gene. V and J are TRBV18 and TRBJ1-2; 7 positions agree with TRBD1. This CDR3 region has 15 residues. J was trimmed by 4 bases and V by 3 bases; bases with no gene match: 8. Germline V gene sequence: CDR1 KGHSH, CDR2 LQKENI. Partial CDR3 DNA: TGTGCCAGCTCACCCGCTGAGGGGGCGGGCTATGGC. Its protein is CASSPAEGAGYG. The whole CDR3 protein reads CASSPAEGAGYGYTF.

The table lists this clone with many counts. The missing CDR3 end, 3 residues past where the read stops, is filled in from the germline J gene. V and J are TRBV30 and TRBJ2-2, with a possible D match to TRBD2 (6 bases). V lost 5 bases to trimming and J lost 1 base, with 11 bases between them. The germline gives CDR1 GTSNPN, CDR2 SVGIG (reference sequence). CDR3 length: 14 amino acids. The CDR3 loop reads CAWSRGLNTGELFF. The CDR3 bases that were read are TGTGCCTGGTCGCGGGGCTTGAACACCGGGGAG.

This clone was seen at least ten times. The CDR3 sequence is CSARPGVSNQPQHF. The part of the CDR3 DNA that was read is TGCAGTGCTAGACCGGGGGTGAGCAATCAGCCC. The chain employs TRBV20-1 and TRBJ1-5, with D tentatively TRBD1 (5 bases). The read comes to an end 3 residues before the CDR3 does, leaving the germline J gene to fill in the end. Germline CDR1 is DFQATT and CDR2 is SNEGSKA (reference sequence). CDR3 length equals 14 residues. V was shortened by 2 bases and J by 1 base, with 9 bases between the two germline ends.

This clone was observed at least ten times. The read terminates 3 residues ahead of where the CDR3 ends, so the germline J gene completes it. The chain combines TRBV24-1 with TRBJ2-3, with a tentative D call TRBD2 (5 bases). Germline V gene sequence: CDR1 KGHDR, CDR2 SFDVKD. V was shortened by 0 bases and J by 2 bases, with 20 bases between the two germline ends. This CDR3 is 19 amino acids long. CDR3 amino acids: CATSDLRSRRQEDTDTQYF. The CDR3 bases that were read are TGTGCCACCAGTGATTTGCGGTCGCGTAGGCAGGAGGACACAGATACG.

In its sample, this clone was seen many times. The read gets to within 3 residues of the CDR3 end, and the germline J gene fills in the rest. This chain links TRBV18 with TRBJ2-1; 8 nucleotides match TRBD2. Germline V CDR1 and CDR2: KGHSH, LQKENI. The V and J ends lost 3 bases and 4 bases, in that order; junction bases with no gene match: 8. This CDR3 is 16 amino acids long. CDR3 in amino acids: CASSPYTSGNYNEQFF. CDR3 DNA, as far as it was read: TGTGCCAGCTCACCGTACACTAGCGGAAATTACAATGAG.

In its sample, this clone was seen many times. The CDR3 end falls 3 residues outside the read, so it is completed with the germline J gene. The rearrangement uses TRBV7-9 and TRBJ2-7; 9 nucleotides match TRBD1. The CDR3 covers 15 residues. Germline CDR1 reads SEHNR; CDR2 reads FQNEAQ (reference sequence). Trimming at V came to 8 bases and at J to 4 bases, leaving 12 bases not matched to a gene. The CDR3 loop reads CASPMRDRVDYEQYF. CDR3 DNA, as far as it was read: TGTGCCAGCCCGATGAGGGACAGGGTAGATTACGAG.

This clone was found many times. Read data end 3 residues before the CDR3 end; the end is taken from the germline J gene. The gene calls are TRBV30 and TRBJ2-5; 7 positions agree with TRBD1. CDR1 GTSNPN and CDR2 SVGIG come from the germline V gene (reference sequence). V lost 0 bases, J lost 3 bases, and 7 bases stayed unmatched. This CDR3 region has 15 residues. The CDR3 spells CAWSVLDRAKETQYF. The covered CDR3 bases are TGTGCCTGGAGTGTACTTGACAGGGCGAAAGAGACC. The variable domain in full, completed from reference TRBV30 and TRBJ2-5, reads SQTIHQWPATLVQPVGSPLSLECTVEGTSNPNLYWYRQAAGRGLQLLFYSVGIGQISSEVPQNLSASRPQDRQFILSSKKLLLSDSGFYLCAWSVLDRAKETQYFGPGTRLLVL.

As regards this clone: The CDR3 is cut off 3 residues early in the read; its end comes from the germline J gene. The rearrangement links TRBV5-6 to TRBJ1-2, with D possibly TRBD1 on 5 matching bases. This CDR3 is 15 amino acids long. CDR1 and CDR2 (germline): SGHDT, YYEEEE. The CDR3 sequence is CASSYGGEASRDYTF. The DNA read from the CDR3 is TGTGCCAGCAGCTACGGGGGGGAGGCCTCCCGGGAC.

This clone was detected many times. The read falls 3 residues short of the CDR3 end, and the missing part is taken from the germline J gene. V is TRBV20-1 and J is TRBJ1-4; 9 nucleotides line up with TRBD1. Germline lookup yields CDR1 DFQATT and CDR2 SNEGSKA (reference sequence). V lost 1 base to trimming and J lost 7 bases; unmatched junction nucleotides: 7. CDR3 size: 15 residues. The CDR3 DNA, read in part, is TGCAGTGCTAGAGGGGGGGGGACAGGGCCTGAAAAA. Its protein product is CSARGGGTGPEK. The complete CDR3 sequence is CSARGGGTGPEKLFF.

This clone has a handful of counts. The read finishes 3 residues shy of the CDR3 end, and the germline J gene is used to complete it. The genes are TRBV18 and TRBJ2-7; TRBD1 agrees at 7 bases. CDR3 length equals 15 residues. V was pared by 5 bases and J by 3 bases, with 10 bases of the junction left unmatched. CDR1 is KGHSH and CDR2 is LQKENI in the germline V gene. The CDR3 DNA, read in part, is TGTGCCAGCTCATCCCCGAGGGACAGCTTCTACGAG. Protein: CASSSPRDSFYE. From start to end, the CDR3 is CASSSPRDSFYEQYF.

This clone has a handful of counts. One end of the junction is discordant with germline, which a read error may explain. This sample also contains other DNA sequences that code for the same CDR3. The sequenced CDR3 bases are TGCGCCAGCAGCTCGACAGGGGCTGACTCTGGAAACACG. Its translation: CASSSTGADSGNT. From start to end, the CDR3 is CASSSTGADSGNTIYF. This rearrangement joins TRBV5-1 to TRBJ1-3, with TRBD1 identical over 8 bases. The sequenced fragment ends 3 residues before the CDR3 boundary, so the rest is inferred from the germline J gene. Germline CDR1 is SGHRS and CDR2 is YFSETQ. This CDR3 comprises 16 residues.

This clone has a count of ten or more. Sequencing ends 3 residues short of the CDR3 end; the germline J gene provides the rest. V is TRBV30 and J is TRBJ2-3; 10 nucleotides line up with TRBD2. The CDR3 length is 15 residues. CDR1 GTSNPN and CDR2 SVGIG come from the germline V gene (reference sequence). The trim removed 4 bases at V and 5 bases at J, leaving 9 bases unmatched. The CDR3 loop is CAWKRAGGPLDTQYF. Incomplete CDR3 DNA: TGTGCCTGGAAAAGAGCGGGAGGGCCGCTAGATACG.

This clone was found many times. CDR3 residues: CSARDVFVADNTDTQYF. The covered CDR3 bases are TGCAGTGCTAGAGATGTGTTTGTGGCGGACAACACAGATACG. This sequence joins TRBV20-1 and TRBJ2-3, with D possibly matching TRBD1 (5 bases). Read coverage stops 3 residues before the CDR3 terminus; the germline J gene supplies the remainder. CDR3 size: 17 residues. Germline V gene lookup returns CDR1 DFQATT and CDR2 SNEGSKA (reference sequence). Trimming took off 0 bases at V and 2 bases at J, with 18 bases between the two ends.

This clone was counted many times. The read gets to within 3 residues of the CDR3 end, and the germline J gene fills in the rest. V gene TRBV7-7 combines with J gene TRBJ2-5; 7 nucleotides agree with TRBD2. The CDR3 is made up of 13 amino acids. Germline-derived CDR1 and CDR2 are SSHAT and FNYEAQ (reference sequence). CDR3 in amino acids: CASPLAAQETQYF. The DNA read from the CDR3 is TGTGCTAGCCCGCTAGCGGCCCAAGAGACC.

CDR3 bases read: TGTGCCAGTAGTATAAGGGAAGCGGGAGGGCCCTACGAG. Translating it yields CASSIREAGGPYE. The CDR3 reads in full as CASSIREAGGPYEQYF. The rearrangement links TRBV19 to TRBJ2-7; the match to TRBD2 covers 10 bases. The read halts 3 residues ahead of the CDR3 end, with the missing end drawn from the germline J gene. Germline V gene data show CDR1 as LNHDA and CDR2 as SQIVND (reference sequence). J lost 2 bases, V lost 2 bases, and 6 bases had no gene match. The length of the CDR3 is 16 residues.

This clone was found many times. The part of the CDR3 DNA that was read is TGTGCCAGCAGTGTTTTGCGGGAGAAGGGTGGTGAG. Protein product: CASSVLREKGGE. Given in full, the CDR3 is CASSVLREKGGEQFF. The chain recombines TRBV2 with TRBJ2-1; 7 bases are shared with TRBD2. The sequenced fragment ends 3 residues before the CDR3 boundary, so the rest is inferred from the germline J gene. CDR1 is SNHLY and CDR2 is FYNNEI in the germline V gene. Losses at the gene ends were 4 bases for V and 9 bases for J; bases not matched to a gene: 12. The CDR3 is 15 amino acids.

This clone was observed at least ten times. The CDR3 sequence is CASSLGGAFGNTIYF. The CDR3 DNA, read in part, is TGTGCCAGCAGCTTGGGAGGGGCATTTGGAAACACC. This chain connects TRBV5-6 to TRBJ1-3; D is perhaps TRBD1 (5 bases). Sequencing ends 3 residues short of the CDR3 end; the germline J gene provides the rest. Germline CDR1 reads SGHDT; CDR2 reads YYEEEE. V lost 0 bases and J lost 3, with 10 bases in between. This CDR3 comprises 15 residues. Filled out from reference TRBV5-6 and TRBJ1-3, the complete variable domain reads DAGVTQSPTHLIKTRGQQVTLRCSPKSGHDTVSWYQQALGQGPQFIFQYYEEEERQRGNFPDRFSGHQFPNYSSELNVNALLLGDSALYLCASSLGGAFGNTIYFGEGSWLTVV.

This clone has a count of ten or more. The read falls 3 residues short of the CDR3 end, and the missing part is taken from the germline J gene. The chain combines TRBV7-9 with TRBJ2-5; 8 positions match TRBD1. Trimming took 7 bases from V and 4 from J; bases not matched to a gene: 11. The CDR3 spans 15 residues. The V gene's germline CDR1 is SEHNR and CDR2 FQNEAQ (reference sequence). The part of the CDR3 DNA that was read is TGTGCCAGCACCCCTGACAGGGGTTATACAGAGACC. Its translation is CASTPDRGYTET. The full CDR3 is CASTPDRGYTETQYF. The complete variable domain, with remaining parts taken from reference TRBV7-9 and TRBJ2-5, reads DTGVSQNPRHKITKRGQNVTFRCDPISEHNRLYWYRQTLGQGPEFLTYFQNEAQLEKSRLLSDRFSAERPKGSFSTLEIQRTEQGDSAMYLCASTPDRGYTETQYFGPGTRLLVL.

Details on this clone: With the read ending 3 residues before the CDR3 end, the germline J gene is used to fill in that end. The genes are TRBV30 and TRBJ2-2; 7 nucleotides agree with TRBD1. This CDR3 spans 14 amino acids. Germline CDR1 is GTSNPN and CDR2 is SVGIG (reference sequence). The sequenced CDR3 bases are TGTGCCTGGAGTCATAATGCTCCGGGACAGAGG. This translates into CAWSHNAPGQR. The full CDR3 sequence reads CAWSHNAPGQRLFF.

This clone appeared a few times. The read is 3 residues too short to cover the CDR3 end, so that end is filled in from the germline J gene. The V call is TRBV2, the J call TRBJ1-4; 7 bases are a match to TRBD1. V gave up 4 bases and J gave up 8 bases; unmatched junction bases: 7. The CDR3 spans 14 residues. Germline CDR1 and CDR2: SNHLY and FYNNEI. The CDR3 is CASSAQGNGEKLFF. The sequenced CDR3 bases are TGTGCCAGCAGTGCACAGGGGAACGGAGAAAAA.

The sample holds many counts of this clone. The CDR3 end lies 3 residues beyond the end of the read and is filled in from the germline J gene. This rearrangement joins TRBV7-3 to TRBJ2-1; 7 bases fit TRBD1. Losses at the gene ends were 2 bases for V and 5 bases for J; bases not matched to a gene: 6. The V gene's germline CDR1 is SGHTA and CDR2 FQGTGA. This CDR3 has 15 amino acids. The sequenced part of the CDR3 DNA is TGTGCCAGCAGCTTAGAGAGGGACAGCAACAATGAG. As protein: CASSLERDSNNE. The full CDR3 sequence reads CASSLERDSNNEQFF.

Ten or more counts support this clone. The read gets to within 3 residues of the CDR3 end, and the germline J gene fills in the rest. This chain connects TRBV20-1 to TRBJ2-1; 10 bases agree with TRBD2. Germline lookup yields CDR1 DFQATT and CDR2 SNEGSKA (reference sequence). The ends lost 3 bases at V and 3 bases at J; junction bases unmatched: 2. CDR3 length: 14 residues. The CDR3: CSARGTSVYNEQFF. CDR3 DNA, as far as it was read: TGCAGTGCTAGGGGGACTAGCGTCTACAATGAG.

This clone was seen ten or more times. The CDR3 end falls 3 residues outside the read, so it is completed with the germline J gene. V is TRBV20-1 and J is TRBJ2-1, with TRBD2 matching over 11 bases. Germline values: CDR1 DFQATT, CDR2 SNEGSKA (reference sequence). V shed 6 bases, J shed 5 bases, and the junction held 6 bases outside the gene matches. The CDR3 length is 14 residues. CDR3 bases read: TGCAGTGCGCAGGGACTAGCGGAGAACAATGAG. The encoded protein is CSAQGLAENNE. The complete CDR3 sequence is CSAQGLAENNEQFF.

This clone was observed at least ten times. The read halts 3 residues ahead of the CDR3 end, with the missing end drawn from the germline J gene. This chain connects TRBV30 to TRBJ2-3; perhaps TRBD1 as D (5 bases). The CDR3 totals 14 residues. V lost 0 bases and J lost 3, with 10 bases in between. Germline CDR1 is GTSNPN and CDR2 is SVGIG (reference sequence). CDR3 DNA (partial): TGTGCCTGGAGTGTCCTGGGGCCGACAGATACG. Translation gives CAWSVLGPTDT. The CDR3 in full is CAWSVLGPTDTQYF.